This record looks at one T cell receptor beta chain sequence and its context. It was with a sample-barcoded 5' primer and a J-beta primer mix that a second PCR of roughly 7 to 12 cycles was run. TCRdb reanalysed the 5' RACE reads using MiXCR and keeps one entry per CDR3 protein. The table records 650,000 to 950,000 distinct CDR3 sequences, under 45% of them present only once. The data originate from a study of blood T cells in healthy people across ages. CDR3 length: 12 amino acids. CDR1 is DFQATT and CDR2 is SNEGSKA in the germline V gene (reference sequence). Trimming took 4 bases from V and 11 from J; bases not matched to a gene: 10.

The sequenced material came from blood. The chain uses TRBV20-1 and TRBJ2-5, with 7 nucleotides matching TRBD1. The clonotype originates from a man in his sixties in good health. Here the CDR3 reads CSATRGNNEQYF. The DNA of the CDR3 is TGCAGTGCTACCAGGGGGAACAATGAGCAGTACTTC.